These T cell receptor beta chains were read from a single sample in a study of identical twins. TCRdb itself ran the 5' RACE reads through MiXCR, one entry per CDR3 protein. The repertoire holds 1,800,000 or so distinct CDR3 sequences, with more than 30% as singletons. The specimen sequenced was cord blood. The receptors originated from a newborn girl in good health. The CDR3 runs from the conserved cysteine through the conserved F or W. D genes are given only for firm matches. Where a row states a size, it is once, few, many or the class of an expanded clone; other rows omit it.

abundance: -; v_gene: TRBV21-1; j_gene: TRBJ1-4; d_gene: -; CDR3nt: TGTGCCAGCAGCACCAGGGACAGGGTAGGGGAAAAACTGTTTTTT; CDR3aa: CASSTRDRVGEKLFF
abundance: few; v_gene: TRBV12-3/TRBV12-4; j_gene: TRBJ2-1; d_gene: -; CDR3nt: TGTGCCAGCAACCGAGCGGGTGCCTCCTACAATGAGCAGTTCTTC; CDR3aa: CASNRAGASYNEQFF
abundance: few; v_gene: TRBV27; j_gene: TRBJ1-2; d_gene: -; CDR3nt: TGTGCCAGCAGTTTATCCGGGAGGGGCAATGGCTACACCTTC; CDR3aa: CASSLSGRGNGYTF
abundance: -; v_gene: TRBV30; j_gene: TRBJ1-2; d_gene: -; CDR3nt: TGTGCCTGGAAGGGGCTTAACTATGGCTACACCTTC; CDR3aa: CAWKGLNYGYTF
abundance: few; v_gene: TRBV28; j_gene: TRBJ2-2; d_gene: -; CDR3nt: TGTGCCAGCAGTCCACCGATGACCGGGGAGCTGTTTTTT; CDR3aa: CASSPPMTGELFF
abundance: few; v_gene: TRBV20-1; j_gene: TRBJ2-6; d_gene: -; CDR3nt: TGCAGTGCTAGACCTCCCTCTGGGGCCAACGTCCTGACTTTC; CDR3aa: CSARPPSGANVLTF
abundance: few; v_gene: TRBV20-1; j_gene: TRBJ2-7; d_gene: TRBD2; CDR3nt: TGCAGTGCCCCACCATGGCTAGCGGGGGTCTACGAGCAGTACTTC; CDR3aa: CSAPPWLAGVYEQYF
abundance: -; v_gene: TRBV2; j_gene: TRBJ1-2; d_gene: TRBD1; CDR3nt: TGTGCCAGCAGTGCTGACGAGGACAGGGCTAACTATGGCTACACCTTC; CDR3aa: CASSADEDRANYGYTF
abundance: once; v_gene: TRBV5-1; j_gene: TRBJ2-1; d_gene: TRBD2; CDR3nt: TGCGCCAGCAGCTTGGTACTAGCGGGGGGCCGAACTTACAATGAGCAGTTCTTC; CDR3aa: CASSLVLAGGRTYNEQFF
abundance: few; v_gene: TRBV4-2; j_gene: TRBJ1-4; d_gene: TRBD1; CDR3nt: TGTGCCAGCAGCGCACGGGAGGGGGCTTATGAAAAACTGTTTTTT; CDR3aa: CASSAREGAYEKLFF
abundance: -; v_gene: TRBV6-1; j_gene: TRBJ2-3; d_gene: -; CDR3nt: TGTGCCAGCAGTGAAGGAAAGGGGTTAGGCACAGATACGCAGTATTTT; CDR3aa: CASSEGKGLGTDTQYF
abundance: -; v_gene: TRBV15; j_gene: TRBJ2-4; d_gene: -; CDR3nt: TGTGCCACCAGCAGAGACAGGAACCAAAACATTCAGTACTTC; CDR3aa: CATSRDRNQNIQYF
abundance: -; v_gene: TRBV20-1; j_gene: TRBJ2-3; d_gene: TRBD2; CDR3nt: TGCAGTGCTAGAGATGACCGGGGGGGCCGGACAGATACGCAGTATTTT; CDR3aa: CSARDDRGGRTDTQYF
abundance: -; v_gene: TRBV5-1; j_gene: TRBJ2-3; d_gene: -; CDR3nt: TGCGCCAGCAGCTGGGATCCACGCACAGATACGCAGTATTTT; CDR3aa: CASSWDPRTDTQYF
abundance: -; v_gene: TRBV6-5; j_gene: TRBJ2-1; d_gene: -; CDR3nt: TGTGCCAGCAGTCGCGTTGTCTGGAATGAGCAGTTCTTC; CDR3aa: CASSRVVWNEQFF
abundance: few; v_gene: TRBV28; j_gene: TRBJ2-1; d_gene: TRBD2; CDR3nt: TGTGCCAGCAGTTACTTAGCGGGAGTCTACAATGAGCAGTTCTTC; CDR3aa: CASSYLAGVYNEQFF
abundance: -; v_gene: TRBV30; j_gene: TRBJ2-1; d_gene: -; CDR3nt: TGTGCCTGGAGTGTTTTCCCCAATGAGCAGTTCTTC; CDR3aa: CAWSVFPNEQFF
abundance: few; v_gene: TRBV20-1; j_gene: TRBJ1-5; d_gene: -; CDR3nt: TGCAGTGCTAGAGATCCACGGAAGGGTCTGCGGCCCCAGCATTTT; CDR3aa: CSARDPRKGLRPQHF
abundance: few; v_gene: TRBV5-1; j_gene: TRBJ2-7; d_gene: TRBD1; CDR3nt: TGTGCCAGCAGCGTCGACAGGGGCGACGAGCAGTACTTC; CDR3aa: CASSVDRGDEQYF
abundance: -; v_gene: TRBV5-1; j_gene: TRBJ2-7; d_gene: TRBD1; CDR3nt: TGCGCCAGCAGCTCGGACAGGGTGGGCTACGAGCAGTACTTC; CDR3aa: CASSSDRVGYEQYF
abundance: -; v_gene: TRBV5-6; j_gene: TRBJ1-2; d_gene: TRBD1; CDR3nt: TGTGCCAGCAGCTTGGACGCCGACGGGACAGGGGGCAACGGCAACACCTTC; CDR3aa: CASSLDADGTGGNGNTF
abundance: -; v_gene: TRBV2; j_gene: TRBJ2-2; d_gene: -; CDR3nt: TGTGCCAGCAGTGAACTGTTAACCGGGGAGCTGTTTTTT; CDR3aa: CASSELLTGELFF
abundance: -; v_gene: TRBV18; j_gene: TRBJ2-1; d_gene: TRBD1; CDR3nt: TGTGCCAGCTCTATGCTAGGACAGGGGGCTTGGAATGAGCAGTTCTTC; CDR3aa: CASSMLGQGAWNEQFF
abundance: -; v_gene: TRBV27; j_gene: TRBJ1-6; d_gene: TRBD1; CDR3nt: TGTGCCAGCAGTTTATTAGCGAGACAGGGAAATTCACCCCTCCACTTT; CDR3aa: CASSLLARQGNSPLHF
abundance: -; v_gene: TRBV7-8; j_gene: TRBJ1-2; d_gene: -; CDR3nt: TGTGCCAGCAGCTTAGGGCGCGCAGGGAGAGGCTACACCTTC; CDR3aa: CASSLGRAGRGYTF
abundance: -; v_gene: TRBV29-1; j_gene: TRBJ1-1; d_gene: -; CDR3nt: TGCAGTTACCCGAGGGGCGCGGGGAACACTGAAGCTTTCTTT; CDR3aa: CSYPRGAGNTEAFF
abundance: few; v_gene: TRBV6-2/TRBV6-3; j_gene: TRBJ2-5; d_gene: TRBD2; CDR3nt: TGTGCCAGCAGCCGGACTAGCGGGGCACCGAAAGAGACCCAGTACTTC; CDR3aa: CASSRTSGAPKETQYF
abundance: few; v_gene: TRBV2; j_gene: TRBJ2-1; d_gene: -; CDR3nt: TGTGCCAGCAGCCCTAAACAGGGACGAGCACACAATGAGCAGTTCTTC; CDR3aa: CASSPKQGRAHNEQFF
abundance: few; v_gene: TRBV4-1; j_gene: TRBJ2-4; d_gene: TRBD1; CDR3nt: TGCGCCAGCAGCCAACTATGGGACAGGGCAGCCAAAAACATTCAGTACTTC; CDR3aa: CASSQLWDRAAKNIQYF
abundance: few; v_gene: TRBV2; j_gene: TRBJ2-1; d_gene: -; CDR3nt: TGTGCCAGCAGTGGTCTCCCTCTCGGGTCGTCAACCTCCTACAATGAGCAGTTCTTC; CDR3aa: CASSGLPLGSSTSYNEQFF
abundance: -; v_gene: TRBV7-2; j_gene: TRBJ2-3; d_gene: TRBD2; CDR3nt: TGTGCCAGCAGCTTAAGGGGACTAGCGGGGGGAATCACAGATACGCAGTATTTT; CDR3aa: CASSLRGLAGGITDTQYF
abundance: few; v_gene: TRBV5-1; j_gene: TRBJ2-7; d_gene: -; CDR3nt: TGCGCCAGCATCTTGAAAGGGGCCGGCTACGAGCAGTACTTC; CDR3aa: CASILKGAGYEQYF
abundance: many; v_gene: TRBV4-2; j_gene: TRBJ2-7; d_gene: -; CDR3nt: TGTGCCAGCAGCCAAGAAGGGCTCGAGCAGTACTTC; CDR3aa: CASSQEGLEQYF
abundance: -; v_gene: TRBV28; j_gene: TRBJ2-7; d_gene: TRBD2; CDR3nt: TGTGCCAGTCGGGGTAGCGGGATGAGGGAGCAGTACTTC; CDR3aa: CASRGSGMREQYF
abundance: few; v_gene: TRBV21-1; j_gene: TRBJ1-5; d_gene: -; CDR3nt: TGTGCCAGCAGCAAATCGTGTAGGAGGCAGCCCCAGCATTTT; CDR3aa: CASSKSCRRQPQHF
abundance: few; v_gene: TRBV6-1; j_gene: TRBJ2-7; d_gene: -; CDR3nt: TGTGCCAGCAGTGAAAATCCAGGGACCTACGAGCAGTACTTC; CDR3aa: CASSENPGTYEQYF
abundance: few; v_gene: TRBV20-1; j_gene: TRBJ2-7; d_gene: TRBD2; CDR3nt: TGCAGTGCTAGGCCCCTAGCGGGGATATCCTACGAGCAGTACTTC; CDR3aa: CSARPLAGISYEQYF
abundance: -; v_gene: TRBV12-3/TRBV12-4; j_gene: TRBJ1-6; d_gene: -; CDR3nt: TGTGCCAGCAGTTCGGAGTATTCACCCCTCCACTTT; CDR3aa: CASSSEYSPLHF
abundance: -; v_gene: TRBV20-1; j_gene: TRBJ2-2; d_gene: TRBD1; CDR3nt: TGCAGTGCTAATGGAGCCGGGACAGGGGACACCGGGGAGCTGTTTTTT; CDR3aa: CSANGAGTGDTGELFF
abundance: -; v_gene: TRBV20-1; j_gene: TRBJ2-3; d_gene: TRBD2; CDR3nt: TGCAGTGCTAGAGTTAGCGGGAGGGCCCTTTCTACGGCGCAGTATTTT; CDR3aa: CSARVSGRALSTAQYF
abundance: -; v_gene: TRBV10-3; j_gene: TRBJ1-5; d_gene: -; CDR3nt: TGTGCCATCAGTGATCAGGGGCAGGGCGGCAATCAGCCCCAGCATTTT; CDR3aa: CAISDQGQGGNQPQHF
abundance: -; v_gene: TRBV7-2; j_gene: TRBJ2-7; d_gene: TRBD2; CDR3nt: TGTGCCAGCAGCTTGGACGCTAGCGGGGGGGCCTACAATGAGCAGTACTTC; CDR3aa: CASSLDASGGAYNEQYF